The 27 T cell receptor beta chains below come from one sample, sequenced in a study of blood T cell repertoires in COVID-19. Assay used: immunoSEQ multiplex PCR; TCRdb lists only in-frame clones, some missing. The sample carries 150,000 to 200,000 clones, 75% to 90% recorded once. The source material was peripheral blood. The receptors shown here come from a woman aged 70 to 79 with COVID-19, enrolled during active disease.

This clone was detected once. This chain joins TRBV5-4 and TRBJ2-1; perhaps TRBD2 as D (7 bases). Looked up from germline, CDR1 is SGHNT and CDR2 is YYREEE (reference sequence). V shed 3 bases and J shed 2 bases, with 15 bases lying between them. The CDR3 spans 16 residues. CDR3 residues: CASSSGRGRAYNEQFF. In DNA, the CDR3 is TGTGCCAGCAGCTCGGGGAGGGGGAGGGCCTACAATGAGCAGTTCTTC.

The CDR3 bases are TGTGCCAGCAGTTACTTCCGGGACAGGAATTCACCCCTCCACTTT. This sequence encodes CASSYFRDRNSPLHF. The chain couples TRBV6-5 to TRBJ1-6, with 8 bases aligning to TRBD1. The V and J ends lost 1 base and 7 bases, in that order; junction bases with no gene match: 3. The germline gives CDR1 MNHEY, CDR2 SVGAGI. The CDR3 is 15 residues long.

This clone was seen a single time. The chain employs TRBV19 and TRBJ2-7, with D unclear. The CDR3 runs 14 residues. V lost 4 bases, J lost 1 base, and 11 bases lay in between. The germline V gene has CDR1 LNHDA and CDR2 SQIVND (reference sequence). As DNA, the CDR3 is TGTGCCAGTAGTACCTCCTCCCGGTCCTACGAGCAGTACTTC. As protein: CASSTSSRSYEQYF.

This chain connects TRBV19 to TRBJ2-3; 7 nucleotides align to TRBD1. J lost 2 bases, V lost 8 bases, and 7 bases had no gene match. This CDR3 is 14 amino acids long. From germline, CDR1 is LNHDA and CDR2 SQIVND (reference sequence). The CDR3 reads CASQDRPFTDTQYF. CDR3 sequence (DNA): TGTGCCAGTCAGGACAGGCCCTTCACAGATACGCAGTATTTT. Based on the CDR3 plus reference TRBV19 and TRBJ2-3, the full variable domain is DGGITQSPKYLFRKEGQNVTLSCEQNLNHDAMYWYRQDPGQGLRLIYYSQIVNDFQKGDIAEGYSVSREKKESFPLTVTSAQKNPTAFYLCASQDRPFTDTQYFGPGTRLTVL.

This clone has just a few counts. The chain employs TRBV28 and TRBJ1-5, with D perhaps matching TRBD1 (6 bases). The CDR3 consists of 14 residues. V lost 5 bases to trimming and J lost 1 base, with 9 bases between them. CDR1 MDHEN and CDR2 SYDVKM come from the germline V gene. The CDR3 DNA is TGTGCCAGCAGTAAGGGGGGGAGCAATCAGCCCCAGCATTTT. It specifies CASSKGGSNQPQHF.

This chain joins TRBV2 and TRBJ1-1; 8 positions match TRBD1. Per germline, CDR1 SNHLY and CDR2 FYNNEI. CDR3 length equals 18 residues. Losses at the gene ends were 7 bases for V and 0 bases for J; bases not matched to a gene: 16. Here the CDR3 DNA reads TGTGCCAGCAATGTTGGAGGCAGGGGGCTAGGCATGAACACTGAAGCTTTCTTT. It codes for CASNVGGRGLGMNTEAFF.

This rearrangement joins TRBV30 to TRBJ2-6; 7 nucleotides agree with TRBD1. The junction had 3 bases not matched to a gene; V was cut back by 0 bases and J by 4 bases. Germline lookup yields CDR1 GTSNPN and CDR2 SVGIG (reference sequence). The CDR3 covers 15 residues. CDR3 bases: TGTGCCTGGAGTGTAAGGGGGCCCGGGGCCAACGTCCTGACTTTC. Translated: CAWSVRGPGANVLTF.

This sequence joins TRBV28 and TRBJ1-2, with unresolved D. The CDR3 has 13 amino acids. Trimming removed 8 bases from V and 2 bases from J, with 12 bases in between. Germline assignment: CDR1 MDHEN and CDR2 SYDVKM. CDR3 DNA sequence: TGTGCCAGCCTTACGCGGCAAAACTATGGCTACACCTTC. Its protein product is CASLTRQNYGYTF.

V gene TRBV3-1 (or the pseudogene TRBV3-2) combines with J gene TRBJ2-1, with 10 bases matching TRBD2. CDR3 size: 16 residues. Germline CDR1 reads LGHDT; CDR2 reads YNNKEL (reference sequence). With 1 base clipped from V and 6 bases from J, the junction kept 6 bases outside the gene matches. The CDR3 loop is CASSQAGSGRANEQFF. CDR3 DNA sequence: TGTGCCAGCAGCCAAGCAGGAAGCGGGAGGGCCAATGAGCAGTTCTTC.

Here the CDR3 DNA reads TGTGCCAGCAGCTTGGGTCTCACTGAAGCTTTCTTT. Amino acid sequence: CASSLGLTEAFF. The rearrangement links TRBV5-6 to TRBJ1-1, with D hard to call. Trimming removed 0 bases at V and 4 bases at J, with 4 bases between. Germline CDR1 SGHDT, CDR2 YYEEEE. The CDR3 runs 12 residues.

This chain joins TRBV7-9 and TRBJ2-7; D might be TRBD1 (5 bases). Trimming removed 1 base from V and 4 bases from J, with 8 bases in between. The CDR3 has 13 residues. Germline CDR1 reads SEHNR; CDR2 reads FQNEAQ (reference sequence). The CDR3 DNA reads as TGTGCCAGCAGCTTAGAGGGGCTTTACGAGCAGTACTTC. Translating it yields CASSLEGLYEQYF.

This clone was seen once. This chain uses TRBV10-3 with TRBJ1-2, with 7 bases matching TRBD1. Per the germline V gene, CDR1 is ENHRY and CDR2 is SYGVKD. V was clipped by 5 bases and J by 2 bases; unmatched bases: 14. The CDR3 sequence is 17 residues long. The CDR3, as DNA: TGTGCCATCAGTCAAGCTCGGACAGGCGGATTCAACTATGGCTACACCTTC. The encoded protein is CAISQARTGGFNYGYTF.

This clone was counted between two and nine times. The CDR3 is CASSGSDTLYQPQHF. In nucleotides, the CDR3 is TGTGCCAGCAGTGGCAGTGACACACTGTACCAGCCCCAGCATTTT. The genes are TRBV27 and TRBJ1-5; D remains unclear. This CDR3 region has 15 residues. Deletions cut 5 bases from V and 7 bases from J, with 18 bases between. The germline CDR1 and CDR2 sequences are MNHEY and SMNVEV (reference sequence).

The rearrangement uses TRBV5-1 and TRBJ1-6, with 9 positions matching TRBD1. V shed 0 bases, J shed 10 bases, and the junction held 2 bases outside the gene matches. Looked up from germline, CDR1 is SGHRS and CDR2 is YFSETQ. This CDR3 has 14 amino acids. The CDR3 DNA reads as TGCGCCAGCAGCTTGGAGGGGACAGGGTCACCCCTCCACTTT. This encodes CASSLEGTGSPLHF.

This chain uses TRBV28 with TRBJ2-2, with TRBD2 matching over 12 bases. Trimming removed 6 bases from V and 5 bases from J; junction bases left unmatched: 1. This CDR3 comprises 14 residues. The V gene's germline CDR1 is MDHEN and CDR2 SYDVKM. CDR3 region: CASRTSGRTGELFF. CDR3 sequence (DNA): TGTGCCAGCAGGACTAGCGGGAGAACCGGGGAGCTGTTTTTT. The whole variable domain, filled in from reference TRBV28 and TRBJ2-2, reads DVKVTQSSRYLVKRTGEKVFLECVQDMDHENMFWYRQDPGLGLRLIYFSYDVKMKEKGDIPEGYSVSREKKERFSLILESASTNQTSMYLCASRTSGRTGELFFGEGSRLTVL.

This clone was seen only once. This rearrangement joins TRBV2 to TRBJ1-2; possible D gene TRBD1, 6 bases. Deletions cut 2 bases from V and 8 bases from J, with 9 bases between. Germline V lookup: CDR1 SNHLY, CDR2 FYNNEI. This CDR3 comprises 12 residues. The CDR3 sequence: CASSETGSGYTF. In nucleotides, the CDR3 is TGTGCCAGCAGTGAAACAGGGAGCGGCTACACCTTC.

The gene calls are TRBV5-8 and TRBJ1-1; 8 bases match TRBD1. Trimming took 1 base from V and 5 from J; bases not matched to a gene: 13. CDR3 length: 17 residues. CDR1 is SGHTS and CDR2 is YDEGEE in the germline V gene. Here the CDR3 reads CASSLRETGAKRTEAFF. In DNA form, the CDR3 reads TGTGCCAGCAGCTTGAGGGAGACAGGGGCGAAAAGGACTGAAGCTTTCTTT.

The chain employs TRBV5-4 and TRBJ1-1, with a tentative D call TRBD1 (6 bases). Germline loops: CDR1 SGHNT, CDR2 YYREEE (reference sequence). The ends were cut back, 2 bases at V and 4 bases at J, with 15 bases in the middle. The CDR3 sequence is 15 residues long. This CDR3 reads CASSLTPDRITEAFF. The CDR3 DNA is TGTGCCAGCAGCTTAACTCCCGACAGGATCACTGAAGCTTTCTTT.

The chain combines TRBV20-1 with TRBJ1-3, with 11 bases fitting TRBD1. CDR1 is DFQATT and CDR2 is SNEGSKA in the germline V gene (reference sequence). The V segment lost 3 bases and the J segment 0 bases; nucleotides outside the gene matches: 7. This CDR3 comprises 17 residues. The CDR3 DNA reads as TGCAGTGCTAGTGGACAGGGGGCATGGTCCTCTGGAAACACCATATATTTT. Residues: CSASGQGAWSSGNTIYF.

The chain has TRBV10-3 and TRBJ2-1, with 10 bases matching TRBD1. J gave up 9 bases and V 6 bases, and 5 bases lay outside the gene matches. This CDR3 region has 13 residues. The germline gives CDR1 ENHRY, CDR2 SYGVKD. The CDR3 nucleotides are TGTGCCATCAGCGGGACAGGGGATGGTGAGCAGTTCTTC. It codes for CAISGTGDGEQFF.

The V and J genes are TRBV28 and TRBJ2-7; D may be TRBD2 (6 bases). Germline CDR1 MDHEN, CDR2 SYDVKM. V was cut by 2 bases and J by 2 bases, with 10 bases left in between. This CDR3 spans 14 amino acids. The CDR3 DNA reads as TGTGCCAGCAGTTTACTACGGACTACCTACGAGCAGTACTTC. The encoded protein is CASSLLRTTYEQYF.

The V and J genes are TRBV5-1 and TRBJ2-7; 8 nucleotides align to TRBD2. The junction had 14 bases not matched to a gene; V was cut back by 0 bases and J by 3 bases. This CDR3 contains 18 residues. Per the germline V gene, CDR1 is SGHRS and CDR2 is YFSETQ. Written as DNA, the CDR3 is TGCGCCAGCAGCTTGGGGGTTTCAGCGGGAGCGGTGGACTACGAGCAGTACTTC. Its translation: CASSLGVSAGAVDYEQYF.

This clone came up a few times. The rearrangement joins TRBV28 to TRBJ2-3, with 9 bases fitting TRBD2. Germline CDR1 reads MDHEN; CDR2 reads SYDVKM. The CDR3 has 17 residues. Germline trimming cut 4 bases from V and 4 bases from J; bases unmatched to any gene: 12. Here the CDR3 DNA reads TGTGCCAGCAGTTCCCTTAGGATGGCGGGAGGGGCAGATACGCAGTATTTT. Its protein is CASSSLRMAGGADTQYF.

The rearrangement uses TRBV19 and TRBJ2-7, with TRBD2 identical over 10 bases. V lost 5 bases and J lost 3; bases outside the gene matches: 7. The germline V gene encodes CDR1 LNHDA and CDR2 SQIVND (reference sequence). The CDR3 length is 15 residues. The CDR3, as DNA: TGTGCCAGTAGTTCTACTAGCGGGAACCTCTACGAGCAGTACTTC. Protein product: CASSSTSGNLYEQYF.

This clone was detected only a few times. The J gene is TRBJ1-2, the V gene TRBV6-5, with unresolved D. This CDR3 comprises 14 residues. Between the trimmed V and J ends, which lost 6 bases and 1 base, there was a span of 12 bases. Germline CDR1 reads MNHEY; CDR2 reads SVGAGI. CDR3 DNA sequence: TGTGCCAGCAGAGTTTACCCGGGTAACTATGGCTACACCTTC. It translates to CASRVYPGNYGYTF.

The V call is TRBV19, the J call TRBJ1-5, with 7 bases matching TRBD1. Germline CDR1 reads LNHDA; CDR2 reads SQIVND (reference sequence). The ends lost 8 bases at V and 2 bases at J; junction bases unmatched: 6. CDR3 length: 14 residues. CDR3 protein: CASQRGQGNQPQHF. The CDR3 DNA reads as TGTGCCAGTCAAAGGGGGCAGGGCAATCAGCCCCAGCATTTT.

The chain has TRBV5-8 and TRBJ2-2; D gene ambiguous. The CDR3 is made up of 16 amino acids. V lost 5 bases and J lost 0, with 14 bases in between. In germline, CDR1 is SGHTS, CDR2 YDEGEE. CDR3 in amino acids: CASSPYSHSNTGELFF. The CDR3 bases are TGTGCCAGCAGTCCGTATAGCCACTCGAACACCGGGGAGCTGTTTTTT.